This T cell receptor beta chain was sequenced for a study of CD8 T cells in ankylosing spondylitis. Findings of the study overall: Ankylosing spondylitis blood appeared to be characterized by a TCR beta motif of several highly homologous variants. Disease-linked clones proved CD8+ and comparatively uncommon in peripheral blood.

Each TCR beta library was made by quantitative 5'-RACE that incorporated molecular barcodes. TCRdb called the 5' RACE reads again in MiXCR, with one record for every CDR3 protein. The sample yields 670,000 or so distinct CDR3 sequences, 15% to 20% seen once. This clonotype was seen at least ten times. The antigen is undetermined. V was cut by 4 bases and J by 2 bases, with 7 bases left in between. The germline gives CDR1 SGHDT, CDR2 YYEEEE. The CDR3 runs to 12 residues. The chain employs TRBV5-6 and TRBJ2-7, with D possibly TRBD1 on 6 matching bases. The origin of this receptor is a male donor with ankylosing spondylitis. Sequenced: blood, either unsorted or a sorted T cell fraction (not recorded which). This CDR3 reads CASSRDTYEQYF. As DNA, the CDR3 is TGTGCCAGCAGCCGGGACACCTACGAGCAGTACTTC.